A selection of T cell receptor beta chains follows, all from one sample in a study of monozygotic twins with inflammatory bowel disease. With the 5' RACE reads reprocessed, TCRdb shows one record per CDR3 protein and no DNA. The sample's table shows about 300,000 distinct CDR3 sequences. What was sequenced was blood. The origin of the receptors is a human donor with ulcerative colitis or Crohn's disease, or a healthy co-twin of an affected twin (not recorded which). Each CDR3 is given with its conserved first and last residue.

V gene	J gene	CDR3 protein
TRBV18	TRBJ2-7	CASSGPLSYEQYF
TRBV18	TRBJ2-4	CASSPDWGAKNMQYF
TRBV5-1	TRBJ2-7	CASSLSGGGIYEQYF
TRBV30	TRBJ2-7	CAWSPPDRSTYEQYF
TRBV20-1	TRBJ1-1	CSARLTGRGTEAFF
TRBV7-2	TRBJ1-6	CASSQLRGPGSPLHF
TRBV25-1	TRBJ2-5	CASSELFQETQYF
TRBV12-3/TRBV12-4	TRBJ2-4	CASSLGLDRGKNIQYF
TRBV4-2	TRBJ1-6	CASSQELRRDSPLHF
TRBV12-3/TRBV12-4	TRBJ2-1	CASSFFGLNNEQFF
TRBV18	TRBJ2-3	CASSPLGRDTQYF
TRBV3-1	TRBJ2-4	CASSQDRAVVQYF
TRBV19	TRBJ2-6	CASSPSANVLTF
TRBV10-3	TRBJ1-1	CAISEAAGGNTEAFF
TRBV10-2	TRBJ2-7	CASNPQGLGEQYF
TRBV7-2	TRBJ2-2	CASSALIAWGGELFF
TRBV5-4	TRBJ2-1	CASSPGHNNEQFF
TRBV20-1	TRBJ2-2	CSAYGGFTGELFF
TRBV13	TRBJ2-1	CASSFVGTGVSNEQFF
TRBV13	TRBJ2-7	CASSPQPMGLASSYEQYF
TRBV5-4	TRBJ2-7	CASSLAQHTYEQYF
TRBV5-4	TRBJ2-2	CASSFEREGAGELFF
TRBV19	TRBJ2-2	CASSARTGSTGELFF
TRBV11-2	TRBJ2-5	CASSLMEREETQYF
TRBV5-1	TRBJ2-7	CASSLGQGLRSVEQYF
TRBV5-5	TRBJ1-1	CASSLAWGSPEAFF
TRBV27	TRBJ2-7	CASSSSQGSPRVFF
TRBV3-1	TRBJ2-1	CASSQDFFEQFF
TRBV12-3/TRBV12-4	TRBJ1-1	CASSLLSLGGRRLNTEAFF
TRBV20-1	TRBJ2-3	CSARGTADTQYF
TRBV20-1	TRBJ2-6	CSARSSGGGGANVLTF
TRBV12-3/TRBV12-4	TRBJ2-2	CASSWRENTGELFF
TRBV12-3/TRBV12-4	TRBJ1-3	CASISPLKQEFSGNTIYF
TRBV7-2	TRBJ2-7	CASSPNYEQYF
TRBV12-3/TRBV12-4	TRBJ2-7	CASSLLSGGNYEQYF
TRBV9	TRBJ2-3	CASSVRGSTDTQYF
TRBV28	TRBJ2-3	CASTSGGHTDTQYF
TRBV19	TRBJ2-2	CASSIGVTGELFF
TRBV5-1	TRBJ2-5	CASMRPQGNQETQYF
TRBV3-1	TRBJ1-5	CASSQESSNNQPQHF
TRBV20-1	TRBJ2-4	CSSSIRDLAKNIQYF
TRBV20-1	TRBJ1-4	CSARTPQGAGEKLFF
TRBV10-3	TRBJ2-7	CAISKGQEKIYEQYF
TRBV6-2/TRBV6-3	TRBJ1-1	CASSYSRFKLNTEAFF
TRBV5-4	TRBJ2-3	CASRTTSGALTDTQYF
TRBV20-1	TRBJ2-3	CSASLAGKGTDTQYF
TRBV10-3	TRBJ2-3	CAISESTGYLHTDTQYF